Listed below are T cell receptor beta chains from one sample, sequenced in a study of T cell repertoires in cytomegalovirus infection. TCRdb used MiXCR to reprocess the reads, holding one entry per CDR3 protein. The table lists roughly 860,000 distinct CDR3 sequences, roughly 33% of them singletons, with around 12% in the top ten. Antigens of these TCRs are unknown. This sample comprised cultured CD8+ T cells from PBMCs, obtained from culture after CMV antigen stimulation. The source is a human donor in good health (CMV status not recorded). Some clones in this sample may be carry-over from other donors' samples. CDR3s include the opening cysteine and the closing phenylalanine or tryptophan. Fields, in order: CDR3 DNA, CDR3 protein, J gene, clone size, V gene, D gene. A D gene is named only where the DNA matches it firmly. Clone size is stated in some rows and not others, as once, few, many or a class when expanded.

CDR3nt: TGTGCCAGCCTACAGGGGACTGAGCAGTTCTTC
CDR3aa: CASLQGTEQFF
j_gene: TRBJ2-1
abundance: .
v_gene: TRBV6-6
d_gene: TRBD1

CDR3nt: TGCAGTGCCCCTCGGGAGTCGGGGGAGCAGTACTTC
CDR3aa: CSAPRESGEQYF
j_gene: TRBJ2-7
abundance: .
v_gene: TRBV20-1
d_gene: .

CDR3nt: TGTGCCAGCAGAAACGGTCAGAGTAATTCACCCCTCCACTTT
CDR3aa: CASRNGQSNSPLHF
j_gene: TRBJ1-6
abundance: .
v_gene: TRBV7-9
d_gene: .

CDR3nt: TGCGCCAGCAGCTTGTCGAGACTGCAGAATGAAAAACTGTTTTTT
CDR3aa: CASSLSRLQNEKLFF
j_gene: TRBJ1-4
abundance: .
v_gene: TRBV5-1
d_gene: .

CDR3nt: TGCAGCGTTGAAAGACAGGATTTTCTCTATGGCTACACCTTC
CDR3aa: CSVERQDFLYGYTF
j_gene: TRBJ1-2
abundance: .
v_gene: TRBV29-1
d_gene: .

CDR3nt: TGTGCCAGCAGTTTAGCGGGGGACTCCTACGAGCAGTACTTC
CDR3aa: CASSLAGDSYEQYF
j_gene: TRBJ2-7
abundance: .
v_gene: TRBV12-3/TRBV12-4
d_gene: .

CDR3nt: TGTGCCAGCAGTTTAGCTCCCGGGACTAGCGGGGGGGCGTGGGGGTCCTACAATGAGCAGTTCTTC
CDR3aa: CASSLAPGTSGGAWGSYNEQFF
j_gene: TRBJ2-1
abundance: many
v_gene: TRBV12-3/TRBV12-4
d_gene: TRBD2

CDR3nt: TGTGCCAGCAGCTTAGACCGACAGCCATCATTCTACGAGCAGTACTTC
CDR3aa: CASSLDRQPSFYEQYF
j_gene: TRBJ2-7
abundance: many
v_gene: TRBV7-6
d_gene: .

CDR3nt: TGTGCCAGCAGTGAATTATTAGACAGATCCTACGAGCAGTACTTC
CDR3aa: CASSELLDRSYEQYF
j_gene: TRBJ2-7
abundance: .
v_gene: TRBV25-1
d_gene: .

CDR3nt: TGTGCCAGCAGCTACACTAGCGGGGGGGCCCCAGATACGCAGTATTTT
CDR3aa: CASSYTSGGAPDTQYF
j_gene: TRBJ2-3
abundance: many
v_gene: TRBV11-2
d_gene: TRBD2

CDR3nt: TGCGCCAGCAGCCAAGATGGACGGACGAACACCGGGGAGCTGTTTTTT
CDR3aa: CASSQDGRTNTGELFF
j_gene: TRBJ2-2
abundance: .
v_gene: TRBV4-1
d_gene: .

CDR3nt: TGTGCCAGTAGTACCTCACAGGGAGTGCACAATGAGCAGTTCTTC
CDR3aa: CASSTSQGVHNEQFF
j_gene: TRBJ2-1
abundance: few
v_gene: TRBV19
d_gene: .

CDR3nt: TGTGCCATCAGTGAGTTCGGACAGGGAGGTCTCACAGATACGCAGTATTTT
CDR3aa: CAISEFGQGGLTDTQYF
j_gene: TRBJ2-3
abundance: .
v_gene: TRBV10-3
d_gene: TRBD1

CDR3nt: TGTGCCAGCAGTGAACAGGGGGGGAATGAGCAGTTCTTC
CDR3aa: CASSEQGGNEQFF
j_gene: TRBJ2-1
abundance: many
v_gene: TRBV6-1
d_gene: .

CDR3nt: TGTGCCAGCAGCTACGGACAGGACCCCGGCTACACCTTC
CDR3aa: CASSYGQDPGYTF
j_gene: TRBJ1-2
abundance: few
v_gene: TRBV7-9
d_gene: TRBD1